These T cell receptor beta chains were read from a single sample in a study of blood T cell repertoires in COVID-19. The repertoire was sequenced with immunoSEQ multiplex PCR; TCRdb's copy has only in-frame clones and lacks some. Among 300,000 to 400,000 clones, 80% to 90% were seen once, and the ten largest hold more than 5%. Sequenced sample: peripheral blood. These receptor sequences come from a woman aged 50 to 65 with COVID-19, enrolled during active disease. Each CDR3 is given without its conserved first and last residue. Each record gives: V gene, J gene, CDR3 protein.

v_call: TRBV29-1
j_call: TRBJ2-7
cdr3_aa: SGGERYEQY

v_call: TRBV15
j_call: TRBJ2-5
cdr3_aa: ATSRGETGEGETQY

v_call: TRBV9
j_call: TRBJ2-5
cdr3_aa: ASSVQGGETQY

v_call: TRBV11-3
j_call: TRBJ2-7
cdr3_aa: ASSQQASSYEQY

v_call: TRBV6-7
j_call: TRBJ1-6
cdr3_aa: ASSYSGQGQNSPLH

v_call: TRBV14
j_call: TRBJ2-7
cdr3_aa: ASSQAGRAHSYEQY

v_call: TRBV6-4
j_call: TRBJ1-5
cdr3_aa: ASSEGGGNQPQH

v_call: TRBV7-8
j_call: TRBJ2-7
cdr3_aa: ASSFVQGGEQY

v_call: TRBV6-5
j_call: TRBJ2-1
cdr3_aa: ASSSGQYNNEQF

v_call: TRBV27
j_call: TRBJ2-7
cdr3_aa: ASSGGFGGSEGEQY

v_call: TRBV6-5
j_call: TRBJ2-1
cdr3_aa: ASSVLAENYNEQF

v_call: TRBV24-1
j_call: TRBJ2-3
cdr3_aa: ATSDRTSGSFRDTQY

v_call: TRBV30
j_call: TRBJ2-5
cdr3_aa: AWSGPGMETQY

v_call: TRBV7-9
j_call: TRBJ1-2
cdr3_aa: ASSPGQGPYGYT

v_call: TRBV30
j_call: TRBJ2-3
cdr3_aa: AATSGSTDTQY

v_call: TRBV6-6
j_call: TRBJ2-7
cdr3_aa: ASSYAQGTTYEQY

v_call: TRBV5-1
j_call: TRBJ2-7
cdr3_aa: ASSLAGTPTYEQY

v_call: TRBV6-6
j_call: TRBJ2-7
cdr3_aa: ASSYNRQGGEQY

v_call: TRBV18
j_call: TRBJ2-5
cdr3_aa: ASSPLPSQRGIGETQY

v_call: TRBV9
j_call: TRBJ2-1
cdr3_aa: ASSVSGSTYNEQF

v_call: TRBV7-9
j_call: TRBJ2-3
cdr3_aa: ASSPTSGSSTDTQY

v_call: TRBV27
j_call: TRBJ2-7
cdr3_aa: ASSFGSRYEQY

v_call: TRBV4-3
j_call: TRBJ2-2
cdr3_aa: ASSSEGSGNTGELF

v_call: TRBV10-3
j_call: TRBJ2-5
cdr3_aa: ATMGGQQETQY

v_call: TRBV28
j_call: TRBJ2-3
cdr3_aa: ASSTTSGVGSTDTQY

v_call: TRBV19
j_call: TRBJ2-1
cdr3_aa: ASSIPPRGAGVVNEQF

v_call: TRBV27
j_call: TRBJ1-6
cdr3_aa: ASSLDRLLTPLH

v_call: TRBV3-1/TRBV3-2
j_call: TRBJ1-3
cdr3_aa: ASSQDRGQGFTIY

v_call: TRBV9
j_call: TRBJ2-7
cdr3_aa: ASSVGTPTTGFGYEQY

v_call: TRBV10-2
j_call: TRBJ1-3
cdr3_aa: ASRGSSGFGNTIY

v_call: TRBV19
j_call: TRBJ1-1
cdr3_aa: ASSEDSLNTEAF

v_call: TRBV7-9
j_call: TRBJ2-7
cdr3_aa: ASRTSGSAYEQY

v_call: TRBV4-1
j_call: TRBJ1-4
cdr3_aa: ASSQNRVNEKLF

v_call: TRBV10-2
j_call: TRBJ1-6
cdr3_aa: ASSESAGFNSPLH